This TCR beta chain was identified in a study of blood T cell repertoires in COVID-19. Assay: immunoSEQ multiplex PCR; the TCRdb copy retains only in-frame clones and omits some. The sample lists approximately 300,000 clones, approximately 84% seen once, with about 9.4% in the top ten. CDR1 SGHKS and CDR2 YYEKEE come from the germline V gene (reference sequence). V shed 5 bases and J shed 5 bases, with 14 bases lying between them. This CDR3 comprises 14 residues. Symptom resolution, clearance, or two negative PCRs marked donors in Cohort 3 as recovered. This chain links TRBV5-5 with TRBJ2-1; D may be TRBD2 (6 bases). The sequence was obtained from a woman between 18 and 29 years old who had recovered from COVID-19. Material: PBMCs or T cells enriched from blood (not recorded which). The CDR3: CASRGLGGHNEQFF. The CDR3 DNA reads TGTGCCAGCAGGGGTCTGGGGGGTCACAATGAGCAGTTCTTC.